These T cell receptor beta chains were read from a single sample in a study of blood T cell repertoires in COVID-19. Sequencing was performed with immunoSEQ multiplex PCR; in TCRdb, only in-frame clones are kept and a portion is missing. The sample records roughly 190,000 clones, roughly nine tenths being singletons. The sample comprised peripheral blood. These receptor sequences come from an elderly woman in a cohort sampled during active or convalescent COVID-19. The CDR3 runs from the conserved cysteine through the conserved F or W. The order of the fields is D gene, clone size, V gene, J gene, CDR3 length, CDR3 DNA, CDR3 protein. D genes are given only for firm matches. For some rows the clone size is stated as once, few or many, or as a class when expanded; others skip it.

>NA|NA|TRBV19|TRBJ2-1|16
TGTGCCAGTACGGTCCACAGTAGAAAAACCTACAATGAGCAGTTCTTC
CASTVHSRKTYNEQFF
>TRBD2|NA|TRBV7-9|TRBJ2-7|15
TGTGCCAGCAGCCCGCAGGGAGGGGACCTAAGCGAGCAGTACTTC
CASSPQGGDLSEQYF
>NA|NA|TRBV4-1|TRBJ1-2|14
TGCGCCAGCAGCCAAGTTGCGGTAGGCTATGGCTACACCTTC
CASSQVAVGYGYTF
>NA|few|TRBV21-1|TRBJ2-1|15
TGTGCCAGCAGCAAATCCGGACGGGGATACAATGAGCAGTTCTTC
CASSKSGRGYNEQFF
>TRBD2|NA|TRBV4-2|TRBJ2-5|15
TGTGCCAGCAGCCCCGGTGGTAGCGGGTTAGAGACCCAGTACTTC
CASSPGGSGLETQYF
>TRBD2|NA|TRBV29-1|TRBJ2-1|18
TGCAGCCTCTGGGGGGGCCTGACTAGCGGGGTCCCATACAATGAGCAGTTCTTC
CSLWGGLTSGVPYNEQFF
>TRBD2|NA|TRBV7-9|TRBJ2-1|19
TGTGCCAGCAGCGGGCTGACTAGCGGGAGGGCCTGGTCCTACAATGAGCAGTTCTTC
CASSGLTSGRAWSYNEQFF
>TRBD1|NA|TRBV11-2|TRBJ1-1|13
TGTGCCAGCAGCTTAGGGGGACAGACTGAAGCTTTCTTT
CASSLGGQTEAFF
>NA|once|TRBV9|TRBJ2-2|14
TGTGCCAGCAGCGCTTCCTTCGGTACCGGGGAGCTGTTTTTT
CASSASFGTGELFF
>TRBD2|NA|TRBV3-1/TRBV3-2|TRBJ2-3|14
TGTGCCAGCAGCCCCTGGACCGGGGGGGATACGCAGTATTTT
CASSPWTGGDTQYF
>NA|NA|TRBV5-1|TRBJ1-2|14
TGCGCCAGCAGCTCCTCGGGAACTAACTATGGCTACACCTTC
CASSSSGTNYGYTF
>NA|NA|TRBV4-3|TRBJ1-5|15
TGCGCCAGCAGCCAAGGGGGAGGGAGCAATCAGCCCCAGCATTTT
CASSQGGGSNQPQHF
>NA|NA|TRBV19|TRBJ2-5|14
TGTGCCAGTAAGAGAGCAGGGGTCTGGGAGACCCAGTACTTC
CASKRAGVWETQYF
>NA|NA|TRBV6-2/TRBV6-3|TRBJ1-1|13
TGTGCCAGCAGTTTTGGGCTTAACACTGAAGCTTTCTTT
CASSFGLNTEAFF
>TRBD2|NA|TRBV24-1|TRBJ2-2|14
TGTGCCACCAAAGCGGGAGGTATCACCGGGGAGCTGTTTTTT
CATKAGGITGELFF
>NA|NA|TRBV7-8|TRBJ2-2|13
TGTGCCAGCAGCTTAGCCCAGGTCGGGGAGCTGTTTTTT
CASSLAQVGELFF
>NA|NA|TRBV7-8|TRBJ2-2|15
TGTGCCAGCAGCCGAGACAGGACGACTACCGGGGAGCTGTTTTTT
CASSRDRTTTGELFF
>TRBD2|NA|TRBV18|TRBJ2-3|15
TGTGCCAGCTCACCGACGGGGGGAAGCACAGATACGCAGTATTTT
CASSPTGGSTDTQYF
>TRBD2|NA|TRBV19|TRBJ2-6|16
TGTGCCAGTCGTCTAGCGGGAGATTCCGGGGCCAACGTCCTGACTTTC
CASRLAGDSGANVLTF
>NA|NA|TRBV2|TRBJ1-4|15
TGTGCCAGCAGTGAAGCGGGAGAGGGTCGGGAAAAACTGTTTTTT
CASSEAGEGREKLFF
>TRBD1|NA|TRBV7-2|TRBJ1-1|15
TGTGCCAGCAGACCAGGGACAGCTCTTAACACTGAAGCTTTCTTT
CASRPGTALNTEAFF
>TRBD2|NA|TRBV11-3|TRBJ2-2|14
TGTGCCAGCAGCTATAGCGGGAATCGCGGGGAGCTGTTTTTT
CASSYSGNRGELFF
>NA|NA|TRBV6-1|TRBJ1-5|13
TGTGCCAGCAGTGATCTCAGCAATCAGCCCCAGCATTTT
CASSDLSNQPQHF
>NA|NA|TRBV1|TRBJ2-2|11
TGTCCTCGACGGGGTCCCGGGGAGCTGTTTTTT
CPRRGPGELFF
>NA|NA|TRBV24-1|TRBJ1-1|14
TGTGCCACCAGATCAGGGGCCCCGAACACTGAAGCTTTCTTT
CATRSGAPNTEAFF
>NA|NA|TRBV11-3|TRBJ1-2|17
TGTGCCAGCAGCTCTCGGTGGGGAACAGGCCCTAACTATGGCTACACCTTC
CASSSRWGTGPNYGYTF
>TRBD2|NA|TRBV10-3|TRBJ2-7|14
TGTGCCATCAGTGGGCAGCGGGGGAGCAACGAGCAGTACTTC
CAISGQRGSNEQYF
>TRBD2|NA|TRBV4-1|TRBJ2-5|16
TGCGCCAGCAGCCAACCAAGGACTAGCGGGATGGAGACCCAGTACTTC
CASSQPRTSGMETQYF
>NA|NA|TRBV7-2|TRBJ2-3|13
TGTGCCCGCCCGGGTTCTAGCACAGATACGCAGTATTTT
CARPGSSTDTQYF
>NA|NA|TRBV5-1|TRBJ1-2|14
TGCGCCAGCAGCTTGGGTGGGAGCGGCTATGGCTACACCTTC
CASSLGGSGYGYTF
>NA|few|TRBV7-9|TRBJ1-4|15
TGTGCCAGCAGCTTAAGTCAGGGCTCTAATGAAAAACTGTTTTTT
CASSLSQGSNEKLFF
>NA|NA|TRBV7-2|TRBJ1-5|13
TGTGCCAGCAGCCACTCAAAGGGAGACGCGCACCATTTT
CASSHSKGDAHHF
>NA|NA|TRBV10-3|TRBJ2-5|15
TGTGCCATCAGTGAGTCGACCAGGGGAAGCGAGACCCAGTACTTC
CAISESTRGSETQYF